This T cell receptor beta chain was sequenced for a study of technical replicates of blood from several donors. Germline CDR1 MDHEN, CDR2 SYDVKM. Unmatched junction bases numbered 7, after V lost 7 bases and J lost 5 bases. This CDR3 contains 14 residues. TCRdb's copy holds only in-frame clones and misses some; the assay was immunoSEQ multiplex PCR. The sample has about 100,000 clones, 96% seen once. Source material: T cells isolated from PBMCs. This clonotype was sampled from a human donor in good health. This chain links TRBV28 with TRBJ1-4; the match to TRBD1 covers 7 bases. CDR3 region: CASTGQPTNEKLFF. The CDR3 nucleotides are TGTGCCAGCACGGGACAGCCTACAAATGAAAAACTGTTTTTT.